Below are 14 T cell receptor beta chains sequenced from a single sample in a study of early T cells in non-severe SARS-CoV-2 infection. TCRdb itself ran the 5' RACE reads through MiXCR, one entry per CDR3 protein. The data contain roughly 29,000 distinct CDR3 sequences, 2.9% of them singletons. The sequencing sample was made of whole blood. The receptors originated from an adult who was a healthcare worker with PCR-confirmed SARS-CoV-2 infection or an uninfected control (not recorded which).

This clonotype was observed many times. This chain joins TRBV12-3 or TRBV12-4 and TRBJ1-1; no firm D call. V gave up 3 bases and J gave up 5 bases, with 4 bases separating them. The CDR3 length is 11 residues. CDR3 in amino acids: CASSFGTEAFF. The CDR3 nucleotides are TGTGCCAGCAGTTTTGGTACTGAAGCTTTCTTT.

This clonotype was recorded at least ten times. The chain combines TRBV27 with TRBJ2-2; no clear D gene. The CDR3 extends over 13 amino acids. Trimming stripped 2 bases from V and 5 bases from J, with 6 bases between. Germline CDR1 MNHEY, CDR2 SMNVEV (reference sequence). In DNA, the CDR3 is TGTGCCAGCAGTTTAGTCCCGACCGGGGAGCTGTTTTTT. The encoded protein is CASSLVPTGELFF.

This clonotype was recorded at least ten times. This sequence joins TRBV9 and TRBJ2-2, with D maybe TRBD2 (6 bases). Germline values: CDR1 SGDLS, CDR2 YYNGEE. The CDR3 is 16 residues long. Trimming cost V 3 bases and J 7 bases, with 19 bases left between them. The chain's CDR3 is CASSGVGAGPDGELFF. The CDR3, as DNA: TGTGCCAGCAGCGGAGTTGGTGCGGGGCCAGACGGGGAGCTGTTTTTT.

Many counts were recorded for this clonotype. The V gene is TRBV30, the J gene TRBJ1-5; 7 bases agree with TRBD1. Germline CDR1 is GTSNPN and CDR2 is SVGIG (reference sequence). The length of the CDR3 is 17 residues. J was trimmed by 0 bases and V by 1 base; bases with no gene match: 9. The CDR3 region is CAWSEGAGGYSNQPQHF. As DNA, the CDR3 is TGTGCCTGGAGTGAGGGGGCAGGAGGGTATAGCAATCAGCCCCAGCATTTT.

In this sample, this clonotype turned up many times. V is TRBV11-2 and J is TRBJ2-6; tentative D call: TRBD2 (6 bases). From germline, CDR1 is SGHAT and CDR2 FQNNGV. There are 20 residues in the CDR3. V shed 1 base and J shed 3 bases, with 22 bases lying between them. As DNA, the CDR3 is TGTGCCAGCAGCTTAGTAATCGGCGACGGGGGTCTTGGTGGGGCCAACGTCCTGACTTTC. This encodes CASSLVIGDGGLGGANVLTF.

There are many counts of this clonotype. The genes are TRBV12-3 or TRBV12-4 and TRBJ1-3; D unresolved. V lost 8 bases, J lost 0 bases, and 8 bases lay in between. The CDR3 sequence is 13 residues long. CDR3 loop: CASEVGSGNTIYF. CDR3 DNA: TGTGCCAGCGAAGTCGGCTCTGGAAACACCATATATTTT.

This clonotype has at least ten counts. CDR3 sequence: CASSLGTSGGGDTQYF. The CDR3 DNA reads as TGCGCCAGCAGCTTGGGGACTAGCGGTGGGGGAGATACGCAGTATTTT. The chain joins TRBV5-1 to TRBJ2-3, with 10 bases identical to TRBD2. The CDR3 totals 16 residues. V was clipped by 0 bases and J by 5 bases; unmatched bases: 6. CDR1 and CDR2 (germline): SGHRS, YFSETQ.

Ten or more counts support this clonotype. The gene calls are TRBV19 and TRBJ1-6, with D unclear. There are 16 residues in the CDR3. Per germline, CDR1 LNHDA and CDR2 SQIVND (reference sequence). V lost 5 bases and J 5 bases, leaving 16 bases between the germline ends. The CDR3 DNA reads as TGTGCCAGTAGTCGGTCCTCAACCACTCATAATTCACCCCTCCACTTT. Translating it yields CASSRSSTTHNSPLHF.

Many counts were recorded for this clonotype. The chain uses TRBV7-2 and TRBJ2-4; 11 positions match TRBD2. There are 18 residues in the CDR3. The trim removed 6 bases at V and 0 bases at J, leaving 10 bases unmatched. Per the germline V gene, CDR1 is SGHTA and CDR2 is FQGNSA. The CDR3 loop reads CASSRYTSGGLAKNIQYF. CDR3 bases: TGTGCCAGCAGTCGGTATACTAGCGGGGGACTAGCCAAAAACATTCAGTACTTC.

This clonotype was counted at least ten times. The gene calls are TRBV18 and TRBJ2-1; TRBD2 matches at 9 bases. Trimming at V came to 3 bases and at J to 7 bases, leaving 4 bases not matched to a gene. In germline, CDR1 is KGHSH, CDR2 LQKENI. The CDR3 runs 14 residues. The CDR3 reads CASSPGLAWNEQFF. The CDR3 nucleotides are TGTGCCAGCTCACCTGGACTAGCGTGGAATGAGCAGTTCTTC.

This chain connects TRBV10-2 to TRBJ2-3; 9 bases line up with TRBD1. The germline V gene has CDR1 WSHSY and CDR2 SAAADI. J lost 5 bases, V lost 8 bases, and 14 bases had no gene match. The CDR3 has 16 amino acids. CDR3 residues: CASGVRDRELRDTQYF. CDR3 sequence (DNA): TGCGCCAGCGGGGTCCGGGACAGGGAATTGAGAGATACGCAGTATTTT.

In its sample, this clonotype was seen many times. This chain links TRBV2 with TRBJ2-2; 12 nucleotides line up with TRBD2. Germline loops: CDR1 SNHLY, CDR2 FYNNEI. The CDR3 has 16 residues. Trimming at V came to 4 bases and at J to 7 bases, leaving 7 bases not matched to a gene. CDR3 residues: CASSATSGGSGGELFF. In DNA form, the CDR3 reads TGTGCCAGCAGTGCGACTAGCGGGGGCTCAGGCGGGGAGCTGTTTTTT.

V gene TRBV12-2 combines with J gene TRBJ1-1; the table gives TRBD1 as D, unverified against the DNA. TRBV12-2 is recorded as a pseudogene. This CDR3 is built from 14 residues. The CDR3 DNA follows: TGTGCAAGTCGCTTCTTGGGGACGTCCGGTGAAGCTTTTTTT. Translated: CASRFLGTSGEAFF.

This clonotype was observed at least ten times. The V call is TRBV18, the J call TRBJ1-3; D not certain. The germline gives CDR1 KGHSH, CDR2 LQKENI. The CDR3 runs to 16 residues. V lost 4 bases and J 0 bases, leaving 13 bases between the germline ends. This CDR3 reads CASSRGANPSGNTIYF. CDR3 coding DNA: TGTGCCAGCTCACGCGGAGCGAACCCCTCTGGAAACACCATATATTTT.